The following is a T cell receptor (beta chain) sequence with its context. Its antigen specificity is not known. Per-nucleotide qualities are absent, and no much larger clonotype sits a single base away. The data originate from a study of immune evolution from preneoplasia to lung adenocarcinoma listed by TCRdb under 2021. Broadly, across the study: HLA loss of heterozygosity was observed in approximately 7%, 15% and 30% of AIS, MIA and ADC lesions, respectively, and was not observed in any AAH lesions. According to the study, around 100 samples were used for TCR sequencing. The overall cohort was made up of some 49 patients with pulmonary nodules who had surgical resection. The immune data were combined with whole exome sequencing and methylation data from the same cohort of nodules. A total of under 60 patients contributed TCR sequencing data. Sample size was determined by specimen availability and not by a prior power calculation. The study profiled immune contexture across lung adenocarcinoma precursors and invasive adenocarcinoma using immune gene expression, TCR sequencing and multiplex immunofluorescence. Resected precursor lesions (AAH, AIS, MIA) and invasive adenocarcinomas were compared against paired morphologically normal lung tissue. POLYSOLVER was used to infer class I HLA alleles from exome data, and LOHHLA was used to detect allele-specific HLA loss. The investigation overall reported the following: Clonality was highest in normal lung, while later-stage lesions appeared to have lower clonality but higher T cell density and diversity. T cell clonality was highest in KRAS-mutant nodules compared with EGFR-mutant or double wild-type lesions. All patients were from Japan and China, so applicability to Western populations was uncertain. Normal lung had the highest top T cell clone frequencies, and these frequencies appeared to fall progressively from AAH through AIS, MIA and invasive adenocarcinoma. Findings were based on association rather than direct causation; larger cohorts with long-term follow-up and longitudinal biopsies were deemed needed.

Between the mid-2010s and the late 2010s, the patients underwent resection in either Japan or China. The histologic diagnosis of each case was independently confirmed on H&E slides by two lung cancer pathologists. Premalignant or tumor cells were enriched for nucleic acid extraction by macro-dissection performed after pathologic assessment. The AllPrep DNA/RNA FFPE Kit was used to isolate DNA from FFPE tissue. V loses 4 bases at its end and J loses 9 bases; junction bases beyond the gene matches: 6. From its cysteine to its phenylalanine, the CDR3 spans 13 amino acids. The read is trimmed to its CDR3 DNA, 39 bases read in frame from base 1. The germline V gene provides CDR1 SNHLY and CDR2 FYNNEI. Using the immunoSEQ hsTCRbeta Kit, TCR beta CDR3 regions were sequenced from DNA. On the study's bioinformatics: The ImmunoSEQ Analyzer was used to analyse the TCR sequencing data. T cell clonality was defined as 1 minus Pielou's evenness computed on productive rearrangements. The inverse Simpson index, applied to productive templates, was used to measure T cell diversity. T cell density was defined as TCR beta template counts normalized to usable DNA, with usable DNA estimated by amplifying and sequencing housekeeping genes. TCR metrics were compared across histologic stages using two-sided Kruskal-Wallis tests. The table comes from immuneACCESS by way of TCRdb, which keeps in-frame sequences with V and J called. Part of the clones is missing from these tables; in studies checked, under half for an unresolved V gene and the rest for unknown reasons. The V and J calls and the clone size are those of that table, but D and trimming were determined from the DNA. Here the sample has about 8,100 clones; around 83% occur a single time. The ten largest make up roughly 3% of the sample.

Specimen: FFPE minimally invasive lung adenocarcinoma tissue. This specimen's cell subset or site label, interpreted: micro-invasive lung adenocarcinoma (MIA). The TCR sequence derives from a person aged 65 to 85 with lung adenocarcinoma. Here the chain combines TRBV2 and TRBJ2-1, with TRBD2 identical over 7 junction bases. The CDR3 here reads CASSGIGGSEQFF. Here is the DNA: TGTGCCAGCAGTGGCATCGGGGGGTCTGAGCAGTTCTTC.